This T cell receptor (beta chain) stems from a study of control samples from healthy donors and cancer patients. Germline CDR1 is SQVTM and CDR2 is ANQGSEA. There are 13 residues in the CDR3. V lost 8 bases and J lost 1, with 13 bases in between. Some clones are missing from TCRdb's copy, which holds only in-frame ones; the method was immunoSEQ multiplex PCR. Of about 160,000 clones in the sample, approximately 90% are singletons; the top ten hold more than 10%. Material for sequencing was blood. This TCR was sampled from a man aged 25 to 45 in good health. The V and J genes are TRBV29-1 and TRBJ2-3, with D possibly matching TRBD2 (5 bases). The CDR3 spells CSLPPAGTDTQYF. The CDR3 nucleotides read TGCAGCCTCCCCCCAGCGGGCACAGATACGCAGTATTTT.